Detailed here is one T cell receptor (beta chain). Its specificity is not known. The data originate from a study of T cells expressing NK-cell markers. Template switching by 5'RACE with UMIs generated the TCR beta cDNA. TCRdb reprocessed the 5' RACE reads, keeping one entry per CDR3 protein, no DNA. With roughly 170,000 distinct CDR3 sequences in the sample, the ten largest clones hold around 20%. Points from the study as a whole: Of the CD8+ T cell pool in roughly six donors, roughly 1.0-7.0% was accounted for by dominant NKG2C+ clonotypes.

The source is a woman between 18 and 70 years old in good health. Material: blood T cells: a sorted CD56 or NKG2C T cell subset, CD4+ or CD8+ T cells, or bulk PBMC T cells (not recorded which).

The CDR3 region is CASRDGGGEYF. This chain joins TRBV6-5 and TRBJ2-7; TCRdb indicates TRBD2, and absent DNA this call remains unverified. The CDR3 spans 11 residues. Germline assignment: CDR1 MNHEY and CDR2 SVGAGI.